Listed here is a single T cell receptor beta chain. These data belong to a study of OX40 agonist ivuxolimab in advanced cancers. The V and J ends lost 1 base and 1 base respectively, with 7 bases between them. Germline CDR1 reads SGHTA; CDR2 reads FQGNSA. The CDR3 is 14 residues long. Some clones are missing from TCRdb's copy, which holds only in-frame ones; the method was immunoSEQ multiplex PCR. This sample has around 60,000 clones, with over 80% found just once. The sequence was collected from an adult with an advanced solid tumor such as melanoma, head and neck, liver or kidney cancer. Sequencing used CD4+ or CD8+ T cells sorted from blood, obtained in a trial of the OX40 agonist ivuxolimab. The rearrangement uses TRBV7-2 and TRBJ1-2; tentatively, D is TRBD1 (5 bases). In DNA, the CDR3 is TGTGCCAGCAGCTTAGGGGGCAGTAACTATGGCTACACCTTC. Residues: CASSLGGSNYGYTF.